Following are 28 T cell receptor beta chains from one sample sequenced in a study of T cells in localized non-small cell lung cancer. Assay used: immunoSEQ multiplex PCR; TCRdb lists only in-frame clones, some missing. Here the sample spans tens of thousands of clones, roughly 90% being singletons. The specimen was peripheral blood, collected before any cancer treatment. The receptors shown here come from a woman aged 35 to 75 with stage I lung adenocarcinoma.

The chain has TRBV10-2 and TRBJ2-4, with D perhaps matching TRBD1 (7 bases). CDR3 size: 15 residues. Trimming took 5 bases from V and 8 from J, leaving 19 bases between them. Germline values: CDR1 WSHSY, CDR2 SAAADI. The CDR3 loop reads CASSSDRPGEDIQYF. The CDR3 DNA is TGCGCCAGCAGTTCGGACAGGCCCGGGGAGGACATTCAGTACTTC.

This clone was found a few times. The chain employs TRBV5-1 and TRBJ1-2; 7 bases match TRBD1. The CDR3 has 13 residues. V shed 4 bases, J shed 2 bases, and the junction held 2 bases outside the gene matches. Germline CDR1 SGHRS, CDR2 YFSETQ. The CDR3 region is CASSVTGNYGYTF. The CDR3 bases are TGCGCCAGCAGCGTGACAGGGAACTATGGCTACACCTTC.

V is TRBV10-2 and J is TRBJ2-7; D unresolved. Germline V CDR1 and CDR2: WSHSY, SAAADI. V was cut by 8 bases and J by 3 bases, with 20 bases left in between. The CDR3 consists of 15 residues. This chain's CDR3 is CASLSRRLSDYEQYF. The CDR3 coding sequence is TGCGCCAGCTTGTCTCGGCGGTTAAGCGACTACGAGCAGTACTTC.

This rearrangement joins TRBV6-1 to TRBJ2-5, with TRBD1 matching over 7 bases. Germline V gives CDR1 MNHNS, CDR2 SASEGT. The CDR3 spans 17 residues. The J segment lost 1 base and the V segment lost 2 bases, leaving 10 bases of the junction unmatched. CDR3 residues: CASSEIAGTASQETQYF. CDR3 in DNA: TGTGCCAGCAGTGAAATAGCCGGGACAGCCAGCCAAGAGACCCAGTACTTC.

This chain connects TRBV11-3 to TRBJ2-7; the D is unclear. Germline CDR1 SGHNT, CDR2 YENEEA. This CDR3 has 18 residues. V was pared by 1 base and J by 5 bases, with 24 bases between. The CDR3 coding sequence is TGTGCCAGCAGCTTAGCAATAACACAGAGTCGACAACGAAACGAGCAGTACTTC. Translation gives CASSLAITQSRQRNEQYF.

The V call is TRBV6-6, the J call TRBJ1-5; 8 bases match TRBD1. Germline V gene sequence: CDR1 MNHNY, CDR2 SVGAGI (reference sequence). The V and J ends lost 2 bases and 5 bases, in that order; junction bases with no gene match: 8. There are 16 residues in the CDR3. The CDR3 reads CASSYLQGARDQPQHF. The CDR3 nucleotides are TGTGCCAGCAGTTACCTGCAGGGGGCGCGGGATCAGCCCCAGCATTTT.

The J gene is TRBJ2-5, the V gene TRBV5-4; 9 nucleotides match TRBD2. The CDR3 covers 14 residues. The ends lost 7 bases at V and 0 bases at J; junction bases unmatched: 4. Per the germline V gene, CDR1 is SGHNT and CDR2 is YYREEE (reference sequence). The CDR3 DNA follows: TGTGCCAGCTTTGCGGGGGGGTACCAAGAGACCCAGTACTTC. This codes for CASFAGGYQETQYF.

This clone was recorded a few times. The chain carries TRBV5-1 and TRBJ2-1; 8 bases map to TRBD2. Trimming removed 0 bases from V and 7 bases from J; junction bases left unmatched: 6. Germline values: CDR1 SGHRS, CDR2 YFSETQ. The CDR3 totals 15 residues. This CDR3 reads CASSLVGGATNEQFF. Written as DNA, the CDR3 is TGCGCCAGCAGCTTGGTCGGGGGGGCAACGAATGAGCAGTTCTTC. Looking up the rest from reference TRBV5-1 and TRBJ2-1 gives the full variable domain: KAGVTQTPRYLIKTRGQQVTLSCSPISGHRSVSWYQQTPGQGLQFLFEYFSETQRNKGNFPGRFSGRQFSNSRSEMNVSTLELGDSALYLCASSLVGGATNEQFFGPGTRLTVL.

In this sample, this clone turned up once. This rearrangement joins TRBV7-2 to TRBJ2-3; D is unresolved. The CDR3 is 16 amino acids. Germline CDR1 and CDR2: SGHTA and FQGNSA. V was pared by 0 bases and J by 0 bases, with 10 bases between. CDR3 sequence reads: CASSLAGIASTDTQYF. As DNA, the CDR3 is TGTGCCAGCAGCTTAGCAGGGATCGCTAGCACAGATACGCAGTATTTT.

In nucleotides, the CDR3 is TGCGCCAGCAGCTTACCTACGAACACCGGGGAGCTGTTTTTT. Residues: CASSLPTNTGELFF. The gene calls are TRBV5-1 and TRBJ2-2, with D unresolved. V lost 2 bases and J lost 0, with 5 bases in between. The CDR3 is 14 residues long. Germline V CDR1 and CDR2: SGHRS, YFSETQ.

V and J are TRBV29-1 and TRBJ2-7, with 10 bases lining up with TRBD1. The junction had 5 bases not matched to a gene; V was cut back by 3 bases and J by 3 bases. Germline values: CDR1 SQVTM, CDR2 ANQGSEA. The CDR3 spans 14 residues. Here the CDR3 reads CSVDSTGGVYEQYF. The CDR3 nucleotides read TGCAGCGTTGATTCGACAGGGGGCGTCTACGAGCAGTACTTC.

A single count supports this clone. The gene calls are TRBV18 and TRBJ1-2; maybe TRBD1 (5 bases). This CDR3 has 14 residues. Trimming shortened V by 3 bases and J by 0 bases, and 8 bases separated the two germline ends. Germline-derived CDR1 and CDR2 are KGHSH and LQKENI. The CDR3 bases are TGTGCCAGCTCACCTACGACAGCTAACTATGGCTACACCTTC. Translation gives CASSPTTANYGYTF.

This clone was seen just once. This chain uses TRBV6-1 with TRBJ2-3, with TRBD2 as a possible D gene (6 bases). The CDR3 spans 14 residues. V was trimmed by 3 bases and J by 10 bases, leaving 17 bases between them. Germline V gene data show CDR1 as MNHNS and CDR2 as SASEGT. CDR3 coding DNA: TGTGCCAGCAGTGAGCCCAATGGGGGAGGAGCGCAGTATTTT. Translated: CASSEPNGGGAQYF.

The chain carries TRBV5-6 and TRBJ1-6; D is unclear. The CDR3 sequence is 14 residues long. The V gene's germline CDR1 is SGHDT and CDR2 YYEEEE. The V and J ends lost 1 base and 7 bases respectively, with 9 bases between them. Written as DNA, the CDR3 is TGTGCCAGCAGCTTGAGGTTCGGCAATTCACCCCTCCACTTT. Translated, it gives CASSLRFGNSPLHF.

As regards this clone: Other DNA sequences in the same sample also yield this CDR3. The chain uses TRBV5-1 and TRBJ2-1; 14 bases match TRBD2. V was clipped by 3 bases and J by 12 bases; unmatched bases: 11. Germline V lookup: CDR1 SGHRS, CDR2 YFSETQ. The length of the CDR3 is 16 residues. This CDR3 is CASSSGTSGSTNGQFF. The CDR3 coding sequence is TGCGCCAGCAGCTCGGGGACTAGCGGGAGTACGAACGGGCAGTTCTTC.

V gene TRBV5-6 combines with J gene TRBJ2-7; a possible D gene is TRBD1 (5 bases). The CDR3 has 14 amino acids. V was shortened by 0 bases and J by 4 bases, with 11 bases between the two germline ends. Germline loops: CDR1 SGHDT, CDR2 YYEEEE. CDR3 in DNA: TGTGCCAGCAGCTTGGGGCCAGGGCTGTACGAGCAGTACTTC. This translates into CASSLGPGLYEQYF.

J is TRBJ2-3 and V is TRBV10-3, with D perhaps TRBD1 or TRBD2 (6 bases each). The CDR3 has 15 residues. The germline V gene has CDR1 ENHRY and CDR2 SYGVKD. Trimming took 3 bases from V and 1 from J, leaving 11 bases between them. The CDR3 region has the DNA TGTGCCATCAGTGAAGGGGGGTTCCGCACAGATACGCAGTATTTT. This gives the protein CAISEGGFRTDTQYF.

This clone came up once. The rearrangement joins TRBV6-5 to TRBJ2-3; either TRBD1 or TRBD2 may supply D (5 bases each). The CDR3 consists of 12 residues. Germline CDR1 MNHEY, CDR2 SVGAGI. The V end was cut by 6 bases, the J end by 9 bases, with 13 bases between. The CDR3 spells CASSPVRGTQYF. Written as DNA, the CDR3 is TGTGCCAGCAGCCCGGTTCGGGGCACGCAGTATTTT.

The gene calls are TRBV6-1 and TRBJ2-3; D is unresolved. V was shortened by 8 bases and J by 3 bases, with 12 bases between the two germline ends. This CDR3 spans 13 amino acids. Germline V gene lookup returns CDR1 MNHNS and CDR2 SASEGT. The CDR3 region is CASQADLTDTQYF. CDR3 in DNA: TGTGCCAGCCAGGCGGATTTAACAGATACGCAGTATTTT.

This chain links TRBV6-6 with TRBJ1-1; a weak D match, TRBD1 (6 bases). V was clipped by 5 bases and J by 5 bases, with 15 bases between them. The CDR3 runs to 14 residues. Germline-derived CDR1 and CDR2 are MNHNY and SVGAGI (reference sequence). The CDR3 region has the DNA TGTGCCAGCAGTACCCCCGGGGGCGGGACTGAAGCTTTCTTT. Its translation: CASSTPGGGTEAFF.

CDR3: CASSHQLAGSDEQFF. For the CDR3, the DNA is TGCGCCAGCAGCCACCAACTAGCGGGAAGCGATGAGCAGTTCTTC. This chain uses TRBV4-3 with TRBJ2-1, with 10 positions matching TRBD2. The CDR3 loop spans 15 amino acids. V trimming: 3 bases; J trimming: 8 bases; junction bases outside the gene matches: 7. CDR1 and CDR2 from the germline V gene are LGHNA and YSLEER.

The chain links TRBV4-2 to TRBJ2-1, with a tentative D call TRBD2 (6 bases). Per germline, CDR1 LGHNA and CDR2 YNFKEQ. The CDR3 is 17 amino acids. V gave up 3 bases and J gave up 4 bases, with 19 bases separating them. In nucleotides, the CDR3 is TGTGCCAGCAGCCAGGACGCGGGACGGCCTTCATACAATGAGCAGTTCTTC. Its translation: CASSQDAGRPSYNEQFF.

This chain joins TRBV5-1 and TRBJ1-6, with D perhaps matching TRBD1 (6 bases). Trimming stripped 2 bases from V and 7 bases from J, with 16 bases between. CDR1 is SGHRS, CDR2 YFSETQ, per germline. The CDR3 totals 16 residues. In DNA, the CDR3 is TGCGCCAGCAGCTTCGTACAGGGATCTAGAAATTCACCCCTCCACTTT. Amino acid sequence: CASSFVQGSRNSPLHF.

This clone was detected only a few times. This chain uses TRBV2 with TRBJ1-2; perhaps TRBD1 as D (5 bases). Germline V lookup: CDR1 SNHLY, CDR2 FYNNEI. V was cut by 7 bases and J by 4 bases, with 10 bases left in between. This CDR3 contains 12 residues. The CDR3, as DNA: TGTGCCAGCATGGGGGACGGCTATGGCTACACCTTC. Translating it yields CASMGDGYGYTF. The full variable domain, in which reference TRBV2 and TRBJ1-2 provide the parts outside the CDR3, is EPEVTQTPSHQVTQMGQEVILRCVPISNHLYFYWYRQILGQKVEFLVSFYNNEISEKSEIFDDQFSVERPDGSNFTLKIRSTKLEDSAMYFCASMGDGYGYTFGSGTRLTVV.

With regard to this clone: This same CDR3 is encoded by further DNA sequences in the sample. The rearrangement links TRBV5-4 to TRBJ2-3; TRBD2 might be the D (6 bases). CDR1 is SGHNT and CDR2 is YYREEE in the germline V gene (reference sequence). Trimming took 1 base from V and 1 from J, leaving 7 bases between them. The CDR3 length is 14 residues. CDR3 DNA sequence: TGTGCCAGCAGCTTGTGGGAGGGCACAGATACGCAGTATTTT. Protein product: CASSLWEGTDTQYF.

The chain combines TRBV19 with TRBJ1-2, with D tentatively TRBD1 (5 bases). Trimming cost V 4 bases and J 8 bases, with 14 bases left between them. CDR1 and CDR2 from the germline V gene are LNHDA and SQIVND (reference sequence). CDR3 length: 13 residues. CDR3 residues: CASSRGQGGGYTF. In DNA form, the CDR3 reads TGTGCCAGTAGTAGAGGGCAGGGTGGAGGCTACACCTTC.

This clone has only one observation. Other DNA sequences within the sample encode an identical CDR3. The rearrangement links TRBV18 to TRBJ2-3, with no clear D. Per germline, CDR1 KGHSH and CDR2 LQKENI. The CDR3 spans 12 residues. Trimming cost V 2 bases and J 3 bases, with 3 bases left between them. CDR3 sequence (DNA): TGTGCCAGCTCACCAACGACAGATACGCAGTATTTT. The encoded protein is CASSPTTDTQYF. The variable domain in full, with the rest retrieved from reference TRBV18 and TRBJ2-3, is NAGVMQNPRHLVRRRGQEARLRCSPMKGHSHVYWYRQLPEEGLKFMVYLQKENIIDESGMPKERFSAEFPKEGPSILRIQQVVRGDSAAYFCASSPTTDTQYFGPGTRLTVL.

The chain has TRBV18 and TRBJ1-1, with unresolved D. Germline lookup yields CDR1 KGHSH and CDR2 LQKENI. The CDR3 runs 12 residues. Between the trimmed V and J ends, which lost 4 bases and 1 base, there was a span of 4 bases. The CDR3 sequence: CASSRQNTEAFF. CDR3 coding DNA: TGTGCCAGCTCACGCCAGAACACTGAAGCTTTCTTT. The whole variable domain, filled in from reference TRBV18 and TRBJ1-1, reads NAGVMQNPRHLVRRRGQEARLRCSPMKGHSHVYWYRQLPEEGLKFMVYLQKENIIDESGMPKERFSAEFPKEGPSILRIQQVVRGDSAAYFCASSRQNTEAFFGQGTRLTVV.